The rows below give T cell receptor beta chains drawn from one sample of a study of blood T cell repertoires in COVID-19. Libraries were prepared by immunoSEQ multiplex PCR; TCRdb keeps only in-frame clonotypes and omits some of them. The repertoire includes around 200,000 clones, 85% to 90% of them detected once, and 0.88% sits in the top ten. Sample: peripheral blood. These receptors were collected from a woman under 30 who had recovered from COVID-19. CDR3s include the opening cysteine and the closing phenylalanine or tryptophan. D genes are given only for firm matches. A row's size may be missing; if present it is once, few, many or a size class.

TRBJ2-6 TRBV5-8 NA TRBD1 CASSFGQGYSGANVLTF TGTGCCAGCAGCTTCGGACAGGGGTACTCTGGGGCCAACGTCCTGACTTTC
TRBJ1-2 TRBV10-3 NA NA CAMGGPSDYGYTF TGTGCCATGGGGGGTCCCTCGGACTATGGCTACACCTTC
TRBJ1-1 TRBV9 NA TRBD1 CASSAYRGEYRAEAFF TGTGCCAGCAGCGCTTACAGGGGAGAATACCGGGCTGAAGCTTTCTTT
TRBJ1-1 TRBV7-3 NA NA CASSFLPGGEAFF TGTGCCAGCAGCTTCCTCCCCGGGGGTGAAGCTTTCTTT
TRBJ2-7 TRBV4-1 few TRBD2 CASSQEPSSGGAGYEQYF TGCGCCAGCAGCCAAGAGCCGTCTAGCGGGGGGGCCGGGTACGAGCAGTACTTC
TRBJ1-5 TRBV11-2 NA NA CASSLGIGGGNQPQHF TGTGCCAGCAGCTTAGGAATCGGTGGAGGCAATCAGCCCCAGCATTTT
TRBJ1-1 TRBV6-1 NA NA CASSDTSMNTEAFF TGTGCCAGCAGTGACACGTCTATGAACACTGAAGCTTTCTTT
TRBJ2-1 TRBV7-6 NA NA CASSLVARRASYNEQFF TGTGCCAGCAGCTTAGTAGCTCGCAGGGCGTCCTACAATGAGCAGTTCTTC
TRBJ2-1 TRBV9 NA TRBD2 CASSVEVSSGRPSYNEQFF TGTGCCAGCAGCGTAGAAGTGTCTAGCGGGAGGCCCTCCTACAATGAGCAGTTCTTC
TRBJ1-3 TRBV27 NA NA CASSQGRGGGGNTIYF TGTGCCAGCAGCCAAGGAAGGGGTGGCGGTGGAAACACCATATATTTT
TRBJ2-2 TRBV6-5 NA NA CASSPGSNTGELFF TGTGCCAGCAGCCCGGGTTCGAACACCGGGGAGCTGTTTTTT
TRBJ1-6 TRBV5-8 NA NA CASSFTGRNSPLHF TGTGCCAGCAGCTTTACAGGGAGAAATTCACCCCTCCACTTT
TRBJ2-1 TRBV7-2 many NA CASSLVRGAPHNEQFF TGTGCCAGCAGCTTAGTACGGGGGGCCCCCCACAATGAGCAGTTCTTC
TRBJ1-1 TRBV4-2 NA NA CASSLERREAFF TGTGCCAGCAGCCTAGAGAGGAGGGAAGCTTTCTTT
TRBJ2-5 TRBV7-2 NA NA CASSQRSQETQYF TGTGCCAGCAGCCAGCGGAGCCAAGAGACCCAGTACTTC
TRBJ1-1 TRBV5-1 NA NA CASSRDRQNTEAFF TGCGCCAGCAGTAGAGACAGGCAGAACACTGAAGCTTTCTTT
TRBJ1-1 TRBV7-2 NA TRBD1 CASSYRTGGGTEAFF TGTGCCAGCAGCTATCGGACAGGGGGCGGCACTGAAGCTTTCTTT
TRBJ2-1 TRBV14 NA NA CASSQAGLREQFF TGTGCCAGCAGCCAAGCAGGGCTCCGTGAGCAGTTCTTC
TRBJ1-1 TRBV19 NA TRBD1 CASRTGAKNTEAFF TGTGCCAGTAGAACAGGGGCTAAGAACACTGAAGCTTTCTTT
TRBJ1-1 TRBV18 few NA CASSPPKVSVENTEAFF TGTGCCAGCTCACCACCGAAAGTCAGCGTTGAAAACACTGAAGCTTTCTTT
TRBJ2-1 TRBV7-8 NA TRBD1 CASSLAHRTGVNEQFF TGTGCCAGCAGCTTAGCCCACCGGACAGGGGTCAATGAGCAGTTCTTC
TRBJ2-3 TRBV14 NA NA CASSPTGVPGSDTQYF TGTGCCAGCAGCCCGACCGGGGTACCGGGGTCAGATACGCAGTATTTT
TRBJ2-5 TRBV3-1/TRBV3-2 NA TRBD2 CASSRSGNIGETQYF TGTGCCAGCAGCCGTAGCGGGAATATTGGGGAGACCCAGTACTTC
TRBJ1-2 TRBV7-2 NA NA CASSLGGLDGRYGYTF TGTGCCAGCAGCTTAGGGGGGCTGGACGGCCGCTATGGCTACACCTTC
TRBJ1-2 TRBV4-1 NA TRBD1 CASSQVAGGLYGYTF TGCGCCAGCAGCCAAGTGGCAGGGGGCCTCTATGGCTACACCTTC
TRBJ1-1 TRBV19 NA NA CASSMSLSEAFF TGTGCCAGTAGTATGTCACTATCCGAAGCTTTCTTT
TRBJ2-7 TRBV7-9 NA NA CASSLVGAYEQYF TGTGCCAGCAGCTTAGTAGGAGCCTACGAGCAGTACTTC
TRBJ2-7 TRBV5-5 NA NA CASSLMGGATYEQYF TGTGCCAGCAGCCTGATGGGGGGGGCCACCTACGAGCAGTACTTC
TRBJ1-4 TRBV20-1 NA NA CSASEESTNEKLFF TGCAGTGCTAGTGAGGAGTCGACTAATGAAAAACTGTTTTTT
TRBJ2-2 TRBV5-1 NA TRBD2 CASSPEAGGHGELFF TGCGCCAGCAGCCCGGAAGCGGGGGGCCACGGGGAGCTGTTTTTT
TRBJ2-5 TRBV18 NA NA CASSPDSQETQYF TGTGCCAGCTCACCAGACAGCCAAGAGACCCAGTACTTC
TRBJ2-5 TRBV2 NA TRBD2 CASSDRGGPGETQYF TGTGCCAGCAGTGATCGCGGGGGGCCTGGGGAGACCCAGTACTTC
TRBJ2-1 TRBV19 NA TRBD2 CASSMVSGGYNEQFF TGTGCCAGTAGTATGGTCAGCGGGGGTTACAATGAGCAGTTCTTC
TRBJ1-6 TRBV4-3 NA NA CASSYGVDRGSPLHF TGCGCCAGCAGCTATGGGGTGGATCGGGGTTCACCCCTCCACTTT
TRBJ1-2 TRBV30 NA NA CAWSWGGFYGYTF TGTGCCTGGAGTTGGGGCGGCTTCTATGGCTACACCTTC
TRBJ2-5 TRBV5-1 NA NA CASSFLRGTQETQYF TGCGCCAGCAGCTTCCTACGGGGGACCCAAGAGACCCAGTACTTC
TRBJ2-2 TRBV5-4 NA TRBD2 CASSQLAGDDGELFF TGTGCCAGCAGCCAATTAGCGGGAGACGACGGGGAGCTGTTTTTT
TRBJ2-7 TRBV2 NA TRBD1 CASLYLGTGLYEQYF TGTGCCAGTCTCTACCTCGGGACAGGGCTTTACGAGCAGTACTTC
TRBJ2-5 TRBV3-1/TRBV3-2 NA TRBD1 CASSRSGTEETQYF TGTGCCAGCAGCCGTTCCGGGACAGAAGAGACCCAGTACTTC
TRBJ1-4 TRBV29-1 NA NA CSTRDFNEKLFF TGCAGCACAAGGGACTTTAATGAAAAACTGTTTTTT
TRBJ2-3 TRBV11-3 NA TRBD2 CASSARSGGRTDTQYF TGTGCCAGCAGCGCTCGCAGCGGGGGGCGCACAGATACGCAGTATTTT
TRBJ2-7 TRBV6-2/TRBV6-3 NA TRBD1 CASSYLPPGQGATEQYF TGTGCCAGCAGTTACTTGCCCCCGGGACAGGGGGCCACCGAGCAGTACTTC
TRBJ1-1 TRBV7-9 NA NA CASSWGQMNTEAFF TGTGCCAGCAGCTGGGGACAAATGAACACTGAAGCTTTCTTT
TRBJ2-1 TRBV4-1 NA TRBD2 CASSQVLAGGYNEQFF TGCGCCAGCAGCCAAGTGCTGGCGGGGGGATACAATGAGCAGTTCTTC
TRBJ2-7 TRBV7-9 few TRBD1 CASSPPGQGYEQYF TGTGCCAGCAGCCCGCCGGGACAGGGGTACGAGCAGTACTTC
TRBJ1-6 TRBV10-3 NA TRBD1 CAISVLGQGNSPLHF TGTGCCATCAGTGTTCTGGGACAGGGGAATTCACCCCTCCACTTT
TRBJ1-2 TRBV2 NA NA CASSEVRVKGYTF TGTGCCAGCAGTGAAGTCAGGGTGAAAGGCTACACCTTC
TRBJ2-7 TRBV7-6 NA NA CASSPGRRGGSSYEQYF TGTGCCAGCAGTCCCGGCAGACGCGGGGGCTCCTCCTACGAGCAGTACTTC
TRBJ2-1 TRBV5-1 NA NA CASSLSTGAYNEQFF TGCGCCAGCAGCTTGTCTACAGGAGCCTACAATGAGCAGTTCTTC
TRBJ1-5 TRBV7-2 NA NA CASSLYYSNQPQHF TGTGCCAGCAGCCTCTATTATAGCAATCAGCCCCAGCATTTT
TRBJ1-1 TRBV7-9 NA TRBD1 CASSLGQGSMNTEAFF TGTGCCAGCAGCCTAGGACAGGGGTCGATGAACACTGAAGCTTTCTTT